This T cell receptor beta chain was sequenced for a study of cytomegalovirus exposure and HLA in healthy donors. Study-level points and caveats: Listed as cytomegalovirus-associated were 150 or so TCR beta chains.

Remarks on this clone: Its antigen is unknown.

TCRdb keeps only in-frame clones here, not all; method: immunoSEQ multiplex PCR. The sample has 140,000 to 150,000 clones, over 90% seen once. The clonotype comes from a man between 18 and 35 years old in good health and CMV-seropositive. Input material: PBMCs.

CDR3 sequence (DNA): TGTGCCAGCAGCGTAGATCGGGAGGAGGGCACAGATACGCAGTATTTT. As protein: CASSVDREEGTDTQYF. The V and J genes are TRBV9 and TRBJ2-3; TRBD2 matches 7 bases. The germline V gene has CDR1 SGDLS and CDR2 YYNGEE. This CDR3 contains 16 residues. Trimming removed 0 bases from V and 1 base from J; junction bases left unmatched: 5.